Sequencing of this T cell receptor beta chain was carried out in a study of CD8+ T cells in alopecia areata. In the study overall: Patients in the treated group were given tofacitinib by mouth, 5 to 10 mg twice a day. Scoring of treated patients' severity used the percentage of affected scalp area. Study-level points and caveats: There were many expanded lesional clones persisting in scalp and blood during tofacitinib.

For this clone: Antigen: not known.

Germline CDR1 is LNHDA and CDR2 is SQIVND (reference sequence). CDR3 length: 15 amino acids. V gave up 2 bases and J gave up 2 bases, with 12 bases separating them. As for treatment: oral pan-JAK inhibitor, 5-10 mg twice daily. Collection of lesional scalp punch biopsies and peripheral blood was performed in alopecia areata patients. cDNA reverse transcribed from extracted RNA served as the sequencing template. The method was immunoSEQ multiplex PCR; TCRdb's version includes in-frame clones alone and lacks a portion of them. Of 110,000 to 150,000 clones in the sample, roughly 82% are singletons; the top ten hold approximately 25%.

The specimen comprised CD8+ T cells sorted from blood, sampled at week 4, from a patient treated with tofacitinib. The clonotype comes from a human donor with alopecia areata. The chain combines TRBV19 with TRBJ2-5, with D unresolved. The CDR3 loop reads CASSIWDSGQETQYF. The CDR3 nucleotides read TGTGCCAGTAGTATATGGGATTCAGGTCAAGAGACCCAGTACTTC.